This TCR beta chain was retrieved from a study of T cell responses to AZD1222 COVID-19 vaccine. Study-wide results and limits: Reportedly, nearly half the spike-specific TCRs target unmutated variant regions. Repertoire collection took place solely once the T cell response had peaked.

TCRdb's table, derived via immunoSEQ multiplex PCR, lists solely in-frame clones and lacks some. This sample yields more than 100,000 clones, of which just under 90% are seen a single time; almost 4.5% belongs to the top ten. A word on this clone: What it binds is unknown.

The sample was peripheral blood, taken on day 0 of AZD1222 vaccination. The receptor was derived from an adult in good health.

CDR3 sequence: CASSPAVSGQYF. The CDR3 DNA is TGTGCCAGCAGCCCGGCGGTGAGTGGGCAGTATTTT. This chain links TRBV12-3 or TRBV12-4 with TRBJ2-3; D gene unclear. V lost 6 bases, J lost 11 bases, and 15 bases lay in between. The length of the CDR3 is 12 residues.